The present TCR beta chain was sequenced within a study of blood T cell repertoires in COVID-19. Study-level background: Sites across the United States, Italy and Spain contributed samples from acute and convalescent COVID-19.

Source study methods: Amplification of reference gene primers provided the estimated nucleated cell counts. Sequencing used immunoSEQ multiplex PCR; TCRdb keeps in-frame clones, though not all of them. Clonal size and the V and J genes are those of that table, whereas D and trimming came from the DNA. The sample lists fewer than 300,000 clones; approximately 90% were seen once. CDR1 MNHEY and CDR2 SMNVEV come from the germline V gene (reference sequence). This CDR3 is built from 13 residues. Trimming removed 0 bases at V and 6 bases at J, with 8 bases between. The source is a woman between 25 and 40 years old with COVID-19, enrolled during active disease. The sample comprised peripheral blood. The rearrangement joins TRBV27 to TRBJ2-5; maybe TRBD2 (5 bases). The CDR3 bases are TGTGCCAGCAGTTTATCCGGGGTCAAGACCCAGTACTTC. Protein product: CASSLSGVKTQYF.